These T cell receptor beta chains were read from a single sample in a study of shared clonotypes between healthy human individuals. Assay: immunoSEQ multiplex PCR; the TCRdb copy retains only in-frame clones and omits some. The sample lists 550,000 to 850,000 clones, about 74% occurring once. Source material: memory CD4+ T cells sorted from blood. These receptors all stem from a woman between 25 and 40 years old in good health. The CDR3 runs from the conserved cysteine through the conserved F or W. A D gene is named only where the DNA matches it firmly. Rows give clone size only sometimes, using once, few, many, or a class for an expanded clone.

>TRBJ1-2|NA|NA|TRBV28
CASSLGGTANYGYTF
TGTGCCAGCAGTTTAGGTGGGACCGCTAACTATGGCTACACCTTC
>TRBJ2-7|once|NA|TRBV10-3
CAIRGGDTSYEQYF
TGTGCCATCAGGGGGGGGGACACCTCCTACGAGCAGTACTTC
>TRBJ2-2|NA|TRBD1|TRBV6-4
CASMGRGTGELFF
TGTGCCAGCATGGGCAGGGGGACCGGGGAGCTGTTTTTT
>TRBJ2-3|NA|NA|TRBV11-2
CASSLGTLRTDTQYF
TGTGCCAGCAGCTTAGGGACCTTGAGGACAGATACGCAGTATTTT
>TRBJ1-5|NA|NA|TRBV7-9
CASSRAGSNQPQHF
TGTGCCAGCAGCCGAGCAGGCAGCAATCAGCCCCAGCATTTT
>TRBJ1-1|NA|NA|TRBV10-2
CASRGGPLNTEAFF
TGCGCCAGCAGGGGCGGGCCTCTTAACACTGAAGCTTTCTTT
>TRBJ2-5|NA|NA|TRBV5-1
CASRSGRGQETQYF
TGCGCCAGCAGGTCAGGGAGGGGGCAAGAGACCCAGTACTTC
>TRBJ2-3|many|TRBD2|TRBV7-2
CASSRDYLATDTQYF
TGTGCCAGCAGTCGGGACTACCTAGCCACAGATACGCAGTATTTT
>TRBJ2-2|NA|NA|TRBV28
CAARENWTGELFF
TGTGCCGCTCGGGAGAATTGGACCGGGGAGCTGTTTTTT
>TRBJ1-3|NA|NA|TRBV6-1
CASNRGDGNTIYF
TGTGCCAGCAACCGGGGGGACGGAAACACCATATATTTT
>TRBJ1-4|NA|NA|TRBV6-1
CASLDGTGLFF
TGTGCCAGCCTCGATGGGACGGGACTGTTTTTT
>TRBJ1-2|NA|NA|TRBV28
CASTKVGYGYTF
TGTGCCAGCACCAAGGTTGGCTATGGCTACACCTTC
>TRBJ2-5|NA|TRBD1|TRBV7-6
CASSLQPQGVETQYF
TGTGCCAGCAGCTTACAACCTCAGGGGGTAGAGACCCAGTACTTC
>TRBJ2-1|NA|NA|TRBV4-2
CASSPEASLAGYNEQFF
TGTGCCAGCAGCCCCGAGGCGAGCCTAGCAGGATACAATGAGCAGTTCTTC
>TRBJ1-1|NA|NA|TRBV5-4
CASSFRGSTEAFF
TGTGCCAGCAGCTTTCGGGGATCCACTGAAGCTTTCTTT
>TRBJ2-5|NA|TRBD2|TRBV11-2
CASSLGLAGGPKETQYF
TGTGCCAGCAGCTTAGGCCTAGCGGGAGGACCCAAAGAGACCCAGTACTTC
>TRBJ1-3|NA|NA|TRBV11-2
CASSGGVADLSGNTIYF
TGTGCCAGCAGCGGGGGGGTGGCAGACCTCTCTGGAAACACCATATATTTT
>TRBJ2-2|once|NA|TRBV5-5
CASSPRRTGELFF
TGTGCCAGCAGTCCGAGACGGACCGGGGAGCTGTTTTTT
>TRBJ2-4|NA|NA|TRBV2
CASSGLAKNIQYF
TGTGCCAGCAGTGGATTAGCCAAAAACATTCAGTACTTC
>TRBJ2-1|once|NA|TRBV29-1
CSVVRSSYNEQFF
TGCAGCGTAGTGCGGAGTTCCTACAATGAGCAGTTCTTC
>TRBJ2-7|NA|NA|TRBV5-6
CASSFSGTFEYEQYF
TGTGCCAGCAGCTTTTCCGGGACCTTCGAATACGAGCAGTACTTC
>TRBJ2-3|NA|NA|TRBV4-1
CASSQMTATTDTQYF
TGCGCCAGCAGCCAGATGACAGCCACCACAGATACGCAGTATTTT
>TRBJ2-7|NA|NA|TRBV18
CASSPFGEAYEQYF
TGTGCCAGCTCACCATTTGGAGAGGCGTACGAGCAGTACTTC
>TRBJ2-5|NA|TRBD1|TRBV7-6
CASSSQGWETQYF
TGTGCCAGCAGCTCACAGGGGTGGGAGACCCAGTACTTC
>TRBJ2-1|NA|TRBD2|TRBV28
CASSSKRTSGTGEQFF
TGTGCCAGCAGTTCAAAACGCACTAGCGGGACGGGTGAGCAGTTCTTC
>TRBJ2-3|few|NA|TRBV20-1
CSARDRDTQYF
TGCAGTGCTAGAGACAGGGATACGCAGTATTTT
>TRBJ2-7|NA|TRBD1|TRBV9
CASSGTGNEQYF
TGTGCCAGCAGCGGGACAGGGAACGAGCAGTACTTC
>TRBJ1-2|NA|NA|TRBV25-1
CASSEDTGTKNGYTF
TGTGCCAGCAGTGAAGATACCGGGACAAAGAATGGCTACACCTTC
>TRBJ1-1|NA|NA|TRBV12-5
CASGPDVRGTAFF
TGTGCTAGTGGTCCCGACGTAAGGGGTACGGCTTTCTTT
>TRBJ2-1|few|TRBD2|TRBV6-6
CASSYARDYNYNEQFF
TGTGCCAGCAGTTACGCTCGGGACTATAATTACAATGAGCAGTTCTTC
>TRBJ2-5|NA|TRBD2|TRBV7-2
CASSPSAGGETQYF
TGTGCCAGCAGCCCCTCAGCGGGAGGGGAGACCCAGTACTTC
>TRBJ2-5|NA|NA|TRBV12-2
CASRFPGRGETQYF
TGTGCAAGTCGCTTTCCGGGGAGAGGGGAGACCCAGTACTTC
>TRBJ1-3|NA|NA|TRBV5-6
CASSLFPGHSGNTIYF
TGTGCCAGCAGCTTGTTCCCAGGCCACTCTGGAAACACCATATATTTT
>TRBJ2-7|once|NA|TRBV6-5
CASRKSGAPYEQYF
TGTGCCAGCCGAAAGTCCGGGGCGCCCTACGAGCAGTACTTC
>TRBJ2-2|NA|NA|TRBV18
CASSPPTGELFF
TGTGCCAGCTCACCTCCCACCGGGGAGCTGTTTTTT
>TRBJ2-3|NA|NA|TRBV7-8
CASSLRQGDTQYF
TGTGCCAGCAGCTTACGACAAGGGGACACGCAGTATTTT
>TRBJ2-1|few|NA|TRBV28
CASSSLRQFF
TGTGCCAGCAGTTCTCTTAGGCAGTTCTTC
>TRBJ2-1|once|TRBD2|TRBV9
CASSVERERPYNEQFF
TGTGCCAGCAGCGTTGAGCGGGAAAGACCCTACAATGAGCAGTTCTTC
>TRBJ1-3|NA|NA|TRBV4-1
CASSHPTKRGGQSGNTIYF
TGCGCCAGCAGCCACCCAACGAAGAGGGGCGGTCAGTCCGGAAACACCATATATTTT
>TRBJ1-3|NA|TRBD1|TRBV30
CAWGQGIAGNTIYF
TGTGCCTGGGGACAGGGGATAGCTGGAAACACCATATATTTT
>TRBJ2-5|NA|NA|TRBV27
CASSLSGTAATMPQYF
TGTGCCAGCAGTTTATCGGGAACAGCCGCTACTATGCCCCAGTACTTC
>TRBJ2-2|NA|NA|TRBV11-2
CASSLLGLSRGGGELFF
TGTGCCAGCAGCTTATTAGGGCTAAGCCGGGGCGGCGGGGAGCTGTTTTTT
>TRBJ1-1|NA|NA|TRBV6-5
CASSPTFTGSTEAFF
TGTGCCAGCAGCCCAACCTTCACAGGGAGCACTGAAGCTTTCTTT
>TRBJ1-1|NA|NA|TRBV7-9
CATRLGTNTEAFF
TGTGCCACCAGGCTGGGGACGAACACTGAAGCTTTCTTT
>TRBJ2-2|NA|TRBD2|TRBV27
CASSILARNTGELFF
TGTGCCAGCAGTATACTAGCGAGGAACACCGGGGAGCTGTTTTTT
>TRBJ2-7|NA|NA|TRBV25-1
CASTLGQRGAYEQYF
TGTGCCAGTACCCTAGGACAGCGGGGAGCCTACGAGCAGTACTTC
>TRBJ1-1|NA|TRBD1|TRBV18
CASSPQGARDTEAFF
TGTGCCAGCTCACCGCAGGGGGCGCGGGACACTGAAGCTTTCTTT
>TRBJ1-2|few|TRBD1|TRBV28
CASSLRQGNYGYTF
TGTGCCAGCAGTTTGCGACAGGGGAACTATGGCTACACCTTC